This T cell receptor beta chain is from a study of T-cell memory formation after mild COVID-19. The CDR3 totals 16 residues. With 4 bases clipped from V and 4 bases from J, the junction kept 8 bases outside the gene matches. The germline CDR1 and CDR2 sequences are SGHTA and FQGNSA. As for this clonotype: Antigen specificity is unknown.

After 5'RACE with constant-segment primers, TCR alpha and TCR beta cDNA libraries carrying sample barcodes and UMIs were obtained. In TCRdb, the 5' RACE reads were re-called with MiXCR into one record per CDR3 protein. This sample has under 35,000 distinct CDR3 sequences; approximately 16% occur once, and the top ten carry about 1.4%. Whole-study results and caveats: Contracting CD4+ clones were located mainly in CM and EM, and CD8+ clones in EMRA.

The chain employs TRBV7-2 and TRBJ2-7; 12 bases fit TRBD2. This TCR was recovered from an adult who had mild COVID-19 (a few samples of this study predate the infection). Cell type and time point are not known. Sequenced input: PBMCs or a T cell subset sorted from them (not recorded which). CDR3 DNA: TGTGCCAGCAGCTCATGGACTAGCGGGACGTTATACGAGCAGTACTTC. It is translated as CASSSWTSGTLYEQYF.